This T cell receptor beta chain was retrieved from a study of regulatory T cells in long-lasting Graves disease. Time point noted: newly diagnosed GD, antithyroid drugs for less than 3 months. Extracted PBMC RNA gave rise to the TCR library. For TCR beta, libraries came from iRepertoire HTBI primers and Arm-PCR of CDR3 regions. TCRdb reanalysed the multiplex PCR reads using MiXCR and keeps one entry per CDR3 protein. The sample has about 620,000 distinct CDR3 sequences; roughly 15% are singletons. These same data were also listed under a study on T cells in Graves' hyperthyroidism and ophthalmopathy. In that study: Hyperthyroidism was newly diagnosed in patients aged 18 to 65 (duration under 2 months).

The TCR comes from a woman in her thirties with Graves disease. The input for sequencing was peripheral blood mononuclear cells (PBMCs), taken at new diagnosis, from a patient treated with antithyroid drugs.

CDR3 in DNA: TGTGCCAGCAGCCAAGGGTTGGGGCTAGCGGGAAGGTCCTACGAGCAGTACTTC. This codes for CASSQGLGLAGRSYEQYF. This rearrangement joins TRBV3-1 to TRBJ2-7; 9 bases line up with TRBD2. The germline gives CDR1 LGHDT, CDR2 YNNKEL (reference sequence). CDR3 size: 18 residues. The V and J ends lost 1 base and 1 base, in that order; junction bases with no gene match: 11.